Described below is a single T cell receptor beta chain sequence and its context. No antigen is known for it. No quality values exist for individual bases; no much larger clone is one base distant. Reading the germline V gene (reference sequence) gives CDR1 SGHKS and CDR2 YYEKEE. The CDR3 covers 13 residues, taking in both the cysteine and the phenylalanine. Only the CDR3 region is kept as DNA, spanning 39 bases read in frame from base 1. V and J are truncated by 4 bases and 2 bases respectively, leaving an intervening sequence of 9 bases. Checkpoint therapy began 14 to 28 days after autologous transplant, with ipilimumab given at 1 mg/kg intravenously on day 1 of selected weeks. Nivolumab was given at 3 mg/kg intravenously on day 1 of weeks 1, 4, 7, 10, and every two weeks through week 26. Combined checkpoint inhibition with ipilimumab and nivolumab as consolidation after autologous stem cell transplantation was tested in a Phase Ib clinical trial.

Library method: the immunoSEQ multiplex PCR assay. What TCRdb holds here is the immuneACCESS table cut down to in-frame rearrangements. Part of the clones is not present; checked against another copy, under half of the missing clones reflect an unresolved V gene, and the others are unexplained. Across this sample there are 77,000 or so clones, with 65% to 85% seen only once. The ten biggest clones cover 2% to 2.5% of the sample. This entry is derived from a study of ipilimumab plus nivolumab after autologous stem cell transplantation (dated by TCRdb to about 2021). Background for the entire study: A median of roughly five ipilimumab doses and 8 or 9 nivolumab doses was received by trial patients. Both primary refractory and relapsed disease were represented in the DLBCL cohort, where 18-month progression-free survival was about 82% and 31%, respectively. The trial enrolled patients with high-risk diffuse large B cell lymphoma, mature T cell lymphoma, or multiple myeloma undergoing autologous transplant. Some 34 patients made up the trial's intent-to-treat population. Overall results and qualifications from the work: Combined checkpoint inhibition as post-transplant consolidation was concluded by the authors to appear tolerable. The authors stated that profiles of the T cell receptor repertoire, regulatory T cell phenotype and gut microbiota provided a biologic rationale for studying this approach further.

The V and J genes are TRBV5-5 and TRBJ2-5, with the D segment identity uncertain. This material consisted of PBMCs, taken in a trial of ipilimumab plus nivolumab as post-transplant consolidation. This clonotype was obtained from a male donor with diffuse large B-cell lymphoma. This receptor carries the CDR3 CASSLGWQETQYF. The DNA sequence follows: TGTGCCAGCAGCCTGGGTTGGCAAGAGACCCAGTACTTC.